This TCR beta chain was captured in a study of CD8 T cells in ankylosing spondylitis. This clonotype was recorded a few times. MiXCR, applied by TCRdb to the 5' RACE reads, yields one record per CDR3 protein. This table has more than 300,000 distinct CDR3 sequences, around a tenth appearing once. This clonotype was sampled from a female donor with ankylosing spondylitis or in good health (not recorded which). Sequencing was carried out using blood, either unsorted or a sorted T cell fraction (not recorded which).

The CDR3 loop is CASSSRTYDNEQFF. CDR3 sequence (DNA): TGTGCCAGCAGCTCTCGGACCTACGACAATGAGCAGTTCTTC. The V gene is TRBV5-4, the J gene TRBJ2-1; D ambiguous. Germline lookup yields CDR1 SGHNT and CDR2 YYREEE (reference sequence). CDR3 length: 14 residues. V was clipped by 3 bases and J by 5 bases, with 12 bases between them.